Sequencing of this T cell receptor (beta chain) was carried out in a study of cytomegalovirus exposure and HLA in healthy donors. Donors had nominal health at sampling but likely had unrecorded immune exposures. It was with 60 Vbeta and 13 Jbeta primers that the PCR ran. Sequenced by immunoSEQ multiplex PCR; TCRdb stores in-frame clones only, minus some. The sample gives 95,000 to 150,000 clones, about 80% of which show up once; around 3.6% is in the top ten. The CDR3 has 16 amino acids. Germline V gene data show CDR1 as MGHRA and CDR2 as YSYEKL. The junction had 10 bases not matched to a gene; V was cut back by 4 bases and J by 2 bases.

The sequencing input was PBMCs. The chain couples TRBV4-1 to TRBJ1-1; TRBD1 matches 7 bases. The TCR sequence derives from a man between 40 and 49 years old in good health and CMV-seronegative. DNA for the CDR3: TGCGCCAGCAGCCCTAAAACCGGGACAGTTAACACTGAAGCTTTCTTT. Translating it yields CASSPKTGTVNTEAFF.